This passage covers 27 T cell receptor beta chains from one sample sequenced in a study of T cells in Graves' hyperthyroidism and ophthalmopathy. RNA transcripts were the template for amplifying TCR beta CDR3 regions. A set of HTBI primers served as the primers for a first-round RT-PCR of the TCR CDR3. Each CDR3 protein is one row after TCRdb ran MiXCR on the multiplex PCR reads. The table includes about 480,000 distinct CDR3 sequences, around 22% detected once. The specimen sequenced was blood. Source of these receptors: a woman younger than 45 with Graves' ophthalmopathy.

This clonotype was seen only a few times. J is TRBJ2-5 and V is TRBV6-1; 12 bases are a match to TRBD2. The V and J ends lost 6 bases and 3 bases, in that order; junction bases with no gene match: 5. The CDR3 covers 15 residues. The germline CDR1 and CDR2 sequences are MNHNS and SASEGT. The CDR3 coding sequence is TGTGCCAGCAGACTGAGGACTAGCGGGGAAGAGACCCAGTACTTC. Amino acid sequence: CASRLRTSGEETQYF.

This clonotype was detected ten times or more. The chain couples TRBV2 to TRBJ1-1; D perhaps matches TRBD1 (6 bases). This CDR3 is built from 14 residues. Trimming took off 8 bases at V and 3 bases at J, with 16 bases between the two ends. Germline V lookup: CDR1 SNHLY, CDR2 FYNNEI. This chain's CDR3 is CASSLRGQDTEAFF. In DNA form, the CDR3 reads TGTGCCAGCTCATTGCGGGGGCAGGACACTGAAGCTTTCTTT.

The J gene is TRBJ2-7, the V gene TRBV6-2 or TRBV6-3; D possibly corresponds to TRBD2 (9 bases). The V and J ends lost 8 bases and 3 bases respectively, with 35 bases between them. Germline V lookup: CDR1 MNHEY, CDR2 SVGEGT. The CDR3 totals 20 residues. The CDR3 DNA is TGTGCCAGCCGCAGGGGGTCACCGCAGGGGGCGGCTAGCGGGGACTACGAGCAGTACTTC. Its protein product is CASRRGSPQGAASGDYEQYF.

The chain joins TRBV28 to TRBJ1-5, with unresolved D. Germline CDR1 is MDHEN and CDR2 is SYDVKM. Trimming shortened V by 7 bases and J by 6 bases, and 16 bases separated the two germline ends. The CDR3 spans 14 residues. The CDR3 sequence is CASTPYGRVQPQHF. DNA of the CDR3: TGTGCCAGCACTCCGTACGGGAGGGTTCAGCCCCAGCATTTT.

The V and J genes are TRBV7-3 and TRBJ2-2; 8 nucleotides line up with TRBD1. Germline CDR1 and CDR2: SGHTA and FQGTGA. Unmatched junction bases numbered 6, after V lost 6 bases and J lost 0 bases. The length of the CDR3 is 16 residues. CDR3 DNA sequence: TGTGCCAGCAGTCGACAGGGGTCTCCGAACACCGGGGAGCTGTTTTTT. Amino acid sequence: CASSRQGSPNTGELFF.

This clonotype was detected a few times. A read error is possible here, since a much larger clone lies one base away. This chain uses TRBV7-8 with TRBJ1-3, with 7 bases that match TRBD1. This CDR3 spans 18 amino acids. The ends lost 8 bases at V and 0 bases at J; junction bases unmatched: 16. Germline V lookup: CDR1 SGHVS, CDR2 FQNEAQ. In DNA form, the CDR3 reads TGTGCCAGCGGCCCGACCCGACGGACAGGCTACTCTGGAAACACCATATATTTT. Its translation: CASGPTRRTGYSGNTIYF. The full variable domain, with the rest looked up from reference TRBV7-8 and TRBJ1-3, is GAGVSQSPRYKVAKRGQDVALRCDPISGHVSLFWYQQALGQGPEFLTYFQNEAQLDKSGLPSDRFFAERPEGSVSTLKIQRTQQEDSAVYLCASGPTRRTGYSGNTIYFGEGSWLTVV.

This clonotype was seen repeatedly, ten times or more. The DNA of the CDR3 is TGTGCCAGCAGTGACTCGAAGGCCGGGCTCGCCGAGCAGTACTTC. This encodes CASSDSKAGLAEQYF. The gene calls are TRBV6-4 and TRBJ2-7; D not resolved. This CDR3 spans 15 amino acids. The germline CDR1 and CDR2 sequences are MRHNA and SNTAGT. V was pared by 0 bases and J by 6 bases, with 15 bases between.

There are many counts of this clonotype. CDR3 DNA: TGTGCCAGCAGCCGGGTGCTCAATCAGCCCCAGCATTTT. This codes for CASSRVLNQPQHF. V gene TRBV28 combines with J gene TRBJ1-5; D is unresolved. Germline CDR1 and CDR2: MDHEN and SYDVKM. Between the trimmed V and J ends, which lost 6 bases and 3 bases, there was a span of 9 bases. The CDR3 is made up of 13 amino acids.

For this clonotype: A much more abundant neighbour one base away suggests this may be a read error. The gene calls are TRBV20-1 and TRBJ1-1, with D possibly matching TRBD1 (6 bases). Germline V gene sequence: CDR1 DFQATT, CDR2 SNEGSKA (reference sequence). The CDR3 length is 14 residues. Written as DNA, the CDR3 is TGCGGTGCCCGGGACACCGACCCGAACACTGAAGCTTTCTTT. Translated, it gives CGARDTDPNTEAFF.

The V gene is TRBV5-1, the J gene TRBJ1-2; no reliable D call. There are 14 residues in the CDR3. Trimming shortened V by 0 bases and J by 8 bases, and 14 bases separated the two germline ends. Germline V gives CDR1 SGHRS, CDR2 YFSETQ. The CDR3 sequence is CASSLGRKGGGYTF. In DNA, the CDR3 is TGCGCCAGCAGCTTGGGCAGGAAAGGAGGCGGCTACACCTTC.

This clonotype showed up many times. The CDR3 coding sequence is TGTGCCAGCAGTTACACTGAACAGGGAAGGGCTTTCTTT. Protein: CASSYTEQGRAFF. The chain recombines TRBV6-5 with TRBJ1-1; possible D gene TRBD1, 6 bases. This CDR3 comprises 13 residues. Germline V gene sequence: CDR1 MNHEY, CDR2 SVGAGI. V dropped 2 bases and J dropped 11 bases, with 15 bases sitting between them.

This clonotype has more than one count but fewer than ten. The J gene is TRBJ2-7, the V gene TRBV19, with a possible D match to TRBD2 (5 bases). V was cut by 6 bases and J by 2 bases, with 11 bases left in between. The CDR3 runs 13 residues. The germline V gene encodes CDR1 LNHDA and CDR2 SQIVND (reference sequence). The CDR3 DNA reads as TGTGCCAGTAGCTGGACTGATACCTACGAGCAGTACTTC. Translated, it gives CASSWTDTYEQYF. Based on the CDR3 plus reference TRBV19 and TRBJ2-7, the full variable domain is DGGITQSPKYLFRKEGQNVTLSCEQNLNHDAMYWYRQDPGQGLRLIYYSQIVNDFQKGDIAEGYSVSREKKESFPLTVTSAQKNPTAFYLCASSWTDTYEQYFGPGTRLTVT.

The chain couples TRBV7-2 to TRBJ1-2, with D unclear. Trimming stripped 5 bases from V and 4 bases from J, with 14 bases between. The CDR3 loop spans 14 amino acids. In germline, CDR1 is SGHTA, CDR2 FQGNSA. The CDR3 is CASSPPVGLYGYTF. The CDR3 region has the DNA TGTGCCAGCAGCCCCCCTGTTGGACTCTATGGCTACACCTTC.

This clonotype was found many times. The CDR3 DNA reads as TGCGCCAGCAGCTTTGTTTCAGCTCCGATGAACACTGAAGCTTTCTTT. This sequence encodes CASSFVSAPMNTEAFF. The genes are TRBV5-1 and TRBJ1-1; D is undetermined. Germline V gene lookup returns CDR1 SGHRS and CDR2 YFSETQ. Trimming cost V 2 bases and J 0 bases, with 14 bases left between them. The length of the CDR3 is 16 residues.

The chain couples TRBV10-3 to TRBJ2-7; D gene uncertain. This CDR3 spans 13 amino acids. The V and J ends lost 7 bases and 2 bases respectively, with 12 bases between them. CDR1 ENHRY and CDR2 SYGVKD come from the germline V gene. CDR3 loop: CAIKGPTTYEQYF. For the CDR3, the DNA is TGTGCCATCAAAGGACCGACGACCTACGAGCAGTACTTC.

This clonotype showed up many times. This rearrangement joins TRBV11-2 to TRBJ2-7; possibly TRBD2 for D (6 bases). This CDR3 comprises 14 residues. The V end was cut by 1 base, the J end by 9 bases, with 16 bases between. Germline V gene data show CDR1 as SGHAT and CDR2 as FQNNGV. The CDR3 here is CASSLGTQQRVQYF. CDR3 coding DNA: TGTGCCAGCAGCTTAGGAACCCAGCAGCGGGTGCAGTACTTC.

The J gene is TRBJ1-2, the V gene TRBV20-1, with 7 bases identical to TRBD1. J was trimmed by 3 bases and V by 0 bases; bases with no gene match: 19. CDR3 length: 19 amino acids. Germline V CDR1 and CDR2: DFQATT, SNEGSKA (reference sequence). CDR3 amino acids: CSARDPLETGRRVHYGYTF. The CDR3 DNA reads as TGCAGTGCTAGAGATCCCTTGGAGACAGGGCGGAGAGTACACTATGGCTACACCTTC.

This clonotype was seen repeatedly, ten times or more. The chain joins TRBV5-1 to TRBJ1-2; D remains unclear. Trimming shortened V by 1 base and J by 1 base, and 2 bases separated the two germline ends. The CDR3 totals 12 residues. Germline V gene lookup returns CDR1 SGHRS and CDR2 YFSETQ. DNA of the CDR3: TGCGCCAGCAGCTTGAATAACTATGGCTACACCTTC. This gives the protein CASSLNNYGYTF.

This chain joins TRBV11-2 and TRBJ2-5; the match to TRBD1 covers 7 bases. From germline, CDR1 is SGHAT and CDR2 FQNNGV. There are 15 residues in the CDR3. J lost 4 bases, V lost 2 bases, and 7 bases had no gene match. CDR3 region: CASSLWAGGGETQYF. Here the CDR3 DNA reads TGTGCCAGCAGCTTATGGGCAGGGGGTGGAGAGACCCAGTACTTC. Full variable domain (rest looked up from reference TRBV11-2 and TRBJ2-5): EAGVAQSPRYKIIEKRQSVAFWCNPISGHATLYWYQQILGQGPKLLIQFQNNGVVDDSQLPKDRFSAERLKGVDSTLKIQPAKLEDSAVYLCASSLWAGGGETQYFGPGTRLLVL.

On this clonotype: This may be a read error: a much more frequent sequence differs by one nucleotide. The J gene is TRBJ2-7, the V gene TRBV20-1; D is perhaps TRBD2 (6 bases). There are 19 residues in the CDR3. The V gene lost 7 bases and the J gene lost 0 bases, with 31 bases spanning the gap. Per germline, CDR1 DFQATT and CDR2 SNEGSKA (reference sequence). The CDR3 DNA reads as TGCAGTGTTACGACGCAAAAGCTTACCGGGGGACTGAGCTCCTACGAGCAGTACTTC. As protein: CSVTTQKLTGGLSSYEQYF.

This clonotype was picked up many times. The V call is TRBV30, the J call TRBJ1-1; unclear D gene. Trimming took 2 bases from V and 8 from J, leaving 15 bases between them. This CDR3 is 13 amino acids long. In germline, CDR1 is GTSNPN, CDR2 SVGIG (reference sequence). The CDR3 sequence is CAWSSTDRKEAFF. DNA of the CDR3: TGTGCCTGGAGTTCGACTGATAGGAAAGAAGCTTTCTTT.

Only a few counts were recorded for this clonotype. This chain uses TRBV11-1 with TRBJ1-3, with no clear D. The CDR3 spans 16 residues. V was pared by 2 bases and J by 0 bases, with 11 bases between. The germline V gene has CDR1 SGHAT and CDR2 FQDESV (reference sequence). This CDR3 is CASSLPADLSGNTIYF. The CDR3 DNA follows: TGTGCCAGCAGCTTACCCGCCGACCTCTCTGGAAACACCATATATTTT.

V and J are TRBV12-3 or TRBV12-4 and TRBJ1-1; 10 positions agree with TRBD1. With 1 base clipped from V and 1 base from J, the junction kept 0 bases outside the gene matches. The length of the CDR3 is 15 residues. The CDR3 DNA follows: TGTGCCAGCAGTTTAGGGGACAGGGGGAACACTGAAGCTTTCTTT. Its protein is CASSLGDRGNTEAFF.

CDR3 in DNA: TGTGCCAGCAGTGACGGTGGGACCCAGTACTTC. It codes for CASSDGGTQYF. V gene TRBV2 combines with J gene TRBJ2-5; D gene uncertain. This CDR3 spans 11 amino acids. V lost 3 bases and J 7 bases, leaving 6 bases between the germline ends. Per germline, CDR1 SNHLY and CDR2 FYNNEI.

This chain connects TRBV6-5 to TRBJ2-5; 7 bases map to TRBD2. J was trimmed by 7 bases and V by 5 bases; bases with no gene match: 13. Germline V gene sequence: CDR1 MNHEY, CDR2 SVGAGI. The CDR3 totals 15 residues. The CDR3 DNA is TGTGCCAGCAGTATCGAACAGGCGGGGGATGGGACCCAGTACTTC. It specifies CASSIEQAGDGTQYF.

The chain couples TRBV7-9 to TRBJ2-5; D unclear. Germline V gene sequence: CDR1 SEHNR, CDR2 FQNEAQ (reference sequence). V was shortened by 5 bases and J by 5 bases, with 9 bases between the two germline ends. CDR3 length: 12 amino acids. In DNA form, the CDR3 reads TGTGCCAGCAGCCCGTGGAGTGAGACCCAGTACTTC. Protein sequence: CASSPWSETQYF.

This clonotype was recorded at least ten times. The chain recombines TRBV6-1 with TRBJ2-7; D possibly matches TRBD1 or TRBD2 (5 bases each). V lost 3 bases and J 5 bases, leaving 11 bases between the germline ends. This CDR3 contains 13 residues. Germline V lookup: CDR1 MNHNS, CDR2 SASEGT. DNA for the CDR3: TGTGCCAGCAGTGATACCGGGGCCCACGAGCAGTACTTC. Translated, it gives CASSDTGAHEQYF.